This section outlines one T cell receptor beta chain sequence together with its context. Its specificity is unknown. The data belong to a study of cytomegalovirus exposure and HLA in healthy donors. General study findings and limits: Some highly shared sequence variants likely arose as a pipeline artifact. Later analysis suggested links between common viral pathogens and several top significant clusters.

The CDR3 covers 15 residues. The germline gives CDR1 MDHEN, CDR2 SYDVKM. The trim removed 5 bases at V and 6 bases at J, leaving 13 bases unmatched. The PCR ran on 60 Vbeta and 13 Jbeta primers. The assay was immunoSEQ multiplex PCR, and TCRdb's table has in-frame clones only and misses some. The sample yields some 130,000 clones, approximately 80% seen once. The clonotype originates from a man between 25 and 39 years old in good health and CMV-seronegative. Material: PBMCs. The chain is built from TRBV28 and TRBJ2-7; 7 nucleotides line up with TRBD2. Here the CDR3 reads CASSPMGGSTFEQYF. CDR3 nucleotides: TGTGCCAGCAGTCCCATGGGCGGGAGTACGTTCGAGCAGTACTTC. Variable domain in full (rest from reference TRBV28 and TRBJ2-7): DVKVTQSSRYLVKRTGEKVFLECVQDMDHENMFWYRQDPGLGLRLIYFSYDVKMKEKGDIPEGYSVSREKKERFSLILESASTNQTSMYLCASSPMGGSTFEQYFGPGTRLTVT.